This T cell receptor beta chain was identified during a study of T cell responses to AZD1222 COVID-19 vaccine (TCRdb year 2021). A note on the overall study: TCR sequencing covered over 230 trial participants: 200 to 220 given two doses of AZD1222 and 26 given two doses of MenACWY control vaccine. Trial participants were enrolled by age into subgroups of 18-55, 56-69 and 70-plus years, and approximately 150, 30 and 60 TCR-sequenced participants, respectively, were included in these subgroups. On the study overall, not on this receptor specifically: Participants were mostly white British, with more females than males. The authors suggested clonal diversity may have been underestimated. Conclusions about previously exposed vaccinees are limited because only a handful of AZD1222 recipients were SARS-CoV-2 seropositive at baseline. Nearly half of unique spike-specific TCRs reportedly recognized epitopes outside regions mutated in the B.1.351 and B.1.1.7 variants. The 56-69-year group was small, and its depth increase did not reach significance, likely because of low power. After two AZD1222 doses, spike-specific TCR breadth and depth were significantly higher than at day 0 and than in MenACWY recipients. Because no samples from the day 14 peak response were available, repertoires could be characterized only after the peak T cell response. CD4 TCRs associated with the vaccine covered the entire spike protein, and the dominant responses were in regions 160-218 and 743-854.

The time point label here, explained by the study, means: about 28 days (+/-7) after the second vaccine dose. AZD1222 recipients whose second dose came at about 4 weeks and those whose second dose came at about 12 weeks were combined into one group, since spike-specific TCR depth and breadth did not differ between the two schedules. The vaccinee samples were drawn from two UK trials, COV001 and COV002, one of which was a single-blind randomized controlled phase 2/3 trial testing AZD1222 (ChAdOx1 nCoV-19) in healthy adults. Trial participant PBMC samples were collected at day 0 and day 28 after the second dose for TCRbeta chain sequencing. The CDR3 regions of human TCRbeta chains were analyzed by immunosequencing. The source study handled its data this way. Repertoire TCRs were matched against a reference library of SARS-CoV-2-specific TCRs generated with the MIRA antigen-specificity platform. Breadth was defined as the fraction of unique TCRs that were SARS-CoV-2-associated. Depth was defined as the fraction of total T cells that were SARS-CoV-2-associated. Using the MIRA data, each spike-specific TCR was assigned both to the spike region to which the TCR was reactive and to a CD4 or CD8 class. Log10-transformed breadth and depth values were compared by one-way ANOVA with Sidak's multiple comparisons tests. TCRdb took this table from immuneACCESS and kept in-frame rearrangements with V and J called. Such tables lack part of the clones; where checked against another copy, unresolved V genes explain under half of the gap, and the rest is unexplained. The V and J calls and clone size are taken from that table; D and trimming were inferred from the DNA. This sample lists approximately 100,000 clones; about 90% were detected once. The ten largest clones represent 7% to 9% of the sample.

CDR1 and CDR2 were assigned from the germline V gene as SGHRS and YFSETQ. From the cysteine up to the phenylalanine, the CDR3 has a length of 15 residues. Only CDR3 DNA is held: 45 bases, read in frame from base 1. V is pared back by 1 base and J by 2 bases, with 12 bases lying between the germline termini. With respect to this clone: Its antigen specificity is not known. No base qualities exist here, and no much larger clone lies one base off it.

The sample here was peripheral blood, taken 28 days after the second AZD1222 dose. The V and J genes are TRBV5-1 and TRBJ2-5; the D region is possibly TRBD1 or TRBD2, each matching across 7 bases. This TCR came from an adult who received the AZD1222 COVID-19 vaccine. The nucleotides read TGCGCCAGCAGCTTGACAGGGGAGGGTCAAGAGACCCAGTACTTC. It specifies CASSLTGEGQETQYF.